This is a list of T cell receptor beta chains from one sample in a study of control samples from healthy donors and cancer patients. Sequencing was performed with immunoSEQ multiplex PCR; in TCRdb, only in-frame clones are kept and a portion is missing. Of some 98,000 clones in the sample, around 85% were seen once. Sequenced material: PBMCs. The origin of the receptors is a man between 70 and 80 years old with lung cancer. Each CDR3 is given with its conserved first and last residue. Each record gives: CDR3 DNA, CDR3 protein, D gene, J gene, V gene, clone size. A D gene is named only where the DNA matches it firmly. The size of a clone is reported for some rows only, either as once, few or many, or as a class for expanded clones.

TGCGCCAGCAGCTTAGGGCAGGGAGCTTTCTTT	CASSLGQGAFF	NA	TRBJ1-1	TRBV5-1	NA
TGTGCCAGCAGCTTTTCTAGCGTCACCGGGGAGCTGTTTTTT	CASSFSSVTGELFF	NA	TRBJ2-2	TRBV11-1	NA
TGTGCCAGCAGTGAAGGGCCCTACAATGAGCAGTTCTTC	CASSEGPYNEQFF	NA	TRBJ2-1	TRBV6-1	NA
TGCGCCAGCAGCTTGGTTAAAGGGCCTACCGGGGAGCTGTTTTTT	CASSLVKGPTGELFF	NA	TRBJ2-2	TRBV5-1	NA
TGTGCCTGCCTAGCGGGGGCCCACTCCTACGAGCAGTACTTC	CACLAGAHSYEQYF	TRBD2	TRBJ2-7	TRBV30	NA
TGTGCCAGTGAGGGGGCGCAGAGTGAAAAACTGTTTTTT	CASEGAQSEKLFF	TRBD1	TRBJ1-4	TRBV19	once
TGTGCCAGCAGTATCGACCTACCGAACACTGAAGCTTTCTTT	CASSIDLPNTEAFF	NA	TRBJ1-1	TRBV6-5	NA
TGTGCCAGCAGCTCCAACAGGGGGACTGGGGCCAACGTCCTGACTTTC	CASSSNRGTGANVLTF	TRBD1	TRBJ2-6	TRBV7-3	NA
TGTGCCAGCAGCTTAGATGCAGCGGGGGTCGGCAATGAGCAGTTCTTC	CASSLDAAGVGNEQFF	TRBD2	TRBJ2-1	TRBV11-3	once
TGTGCCAGCAGCGTAGGCCAGGCGGGAAACACCATATATTTT	CASSVGQAGNTIYF	NA	TRBJ1-3	TRBV9	NA
TGTGCCATCAGTGGGACAGCTGAAGCTTTCTTT	CAISGTAEAFF	NA	TRBJ1-1	TRBV10-3	NA
TGTGCCAGTAGTAGAACAGGGACGGGCTACGAGCAGTACTTC	CASSRTGTGYEQYF	NA	TRBJ2-7	TRBV19	once
TGTGCCAGCGGACAGGGTACGAACACTGAAGCTTTCTTT	CASGQGTNTEAFF	TRBD1	TRBJ1-1	TRBV6-5	NA
TGTGCCAGCTCTCTTAGCGGGGGGTTCCAAGAGACCCAGTACTTC	CASSLSGGFQETQYF	TRBD2	TRBJ2-5	TRBV6-5	NA
TGTGCCAGCTCACCGAACAGGGGACCTAATGAAAAACTGTTTTTT	CASSPNRGPNEKLFF	TRBD1	TRBJ1-4	TRBV18	NA
TGTGCCACCAGTGTGACAGGGGGCACAGATACGCAGTATTTT	CATSVTGGTDTQYF	TRBD1	TRBJ2-3	TRBV24-1	NA
TGTGCCAGCAGTGAACGGCGGCAGGGTTCCCAGCCCCAGCATTTT	CASSERRQGSQPQHF	NA	TRBJ1-5	TRBV6-1	NA
TGTGCCAGCAGGGAGAGCGCAGCCCAAAATGGCTACACCTTC	CASRESAAQNGYTF	NA	TRBJ1-2	TRBV19	NA
TGTGCCAGCAGTTCGGCGGTCACAGATACGCAGTATTTT	CASSSAVTDTQYF	NA	TRBJ2-3	TRBV6-5	NA
TGTGCCAGCATAGGGACAGGGGGGAACACTGAAGCTTTCTTT	CASIGTGGNTEAFF	TRBD1	TRBJ1-1	TRBV6-5	NA
TGTGCCAGCAGCGTAGAAGGCAGCGGGGAGCTGTTTTTT	CASSVEGSGELFF	NA	TRBJ2-2	TRBV9	NA
TGTGCCAGCGGACGGGGGGTACCCTACGAGCAGTACTTC	CASGRGVPYEQYF	TRBD2	TRBJ2-7	TRBV9	NA
TGTGCCAGCAGTGATCGTGGCGGGGGGTTAGCCAAAAACATTCAGTACTTC	CASSDRGGGLAKNIQYF	TRBD2	TRBJ2-4	TRBV2	NA
TGTGCCAGCAGTTACCGGGACAGGGGGACCTACGAGCAGTACTTC	CASSYRDRGTYEQYF	TRBD1	TRBJ2-7	TRBV6-5	NA
TGCAGCGTGGGTGGCGGTCCGGGGGGGCGTCAAGAGACCCAGTACTTC	CSVGGGPGGRQETQYF	TRBD2	TRBJ2-5	TRBV29-1	NA
TGTGCCAGCAGCTTAGCGGGGGGGTTCACCGGGGAGCTGTTTTTT	CASSLAGGFTGELFF	TRBD2	TRBJ2-2	TRBV11-2	NA
TGTGCCAGCAGCCGCGGGACTAGCGGGGGATATACGCAGTATTTT	CASSRGTSGGYTQYF	TRBD2	TRBJ2-3	TRBV3-1/TRBV3-2	NA
TGTGCCAGTAATCCCGGGACAGGGTTACCTGCTGGCACTGAAGCTTTCTTT	CASNPGTGLPAGTEAFF	TRBD1	TRBJ1-1	TRBV19	NA
TGTGCCAGCAGTTCAATCGGGCGTTCGGGCTCACCCCTCCACTTT	CASSSIGRSGSPLHF	NA	TRBJ1-6	TRBV6-6	NA
TGTGCCAGCTCAACCCCGGGACAAATGAGGCGGGACACCGGGGAGCTGTTTTTT	CASSTPGQMRRDTGELFF	NA	TRBJ2-2	TRBV18	NA
TGTGCCAGCAGTTTCGGGCAGAACACTGAAGCTTTCTTT	CASSFGQNTEAFF	NA	TRBJ1-1	TRBV6-5	NA
TGTGCCAGCAGCGTAGAACGGGGGGGCCGCACAGATACGCAGTATTTT	CASSVERGGRTDTQYF	TRBD2	TRBJ2-3	TRBV9	NA
TGCAGCGTCGGCGGGGGACAGGGGGCGAAGGGCTACACCTTC	CSVGGGQGAKGYTF	TRBD1	TRBJ1-2	TRBV29-1	NA
TGCGCCAGCAGCACGGAGGGGGGCCGGAGCACAGATACGCAGTATTTT	CASSTEGGRSTDTQYF	NA	TRBJ2-3	TRBV5-1	NA
TGTGCCAGCAGCTCACAACAGGGAAGGGGTTTTGTCAATGAGCAGTTCTTC	CASSSQQGRGFVNEQFF	NA	TRBJ2-1	TRBV27	NA
TGCAGTGCTAGTGAAGGCGGAGGGGGCTCCTACGAGCAGTACTTC	CSASEGGGGSYEQYF	NA	TRBJ2-7	TRBV20-1	NA
TGCGCCAGCAGCTTGGAGCATAGGGGTCAAGAGACCCAGTACTTC	CASSLEHRGQETQYF	NA	TRBJ2-5	TRBV5-1	NA
TGTGCCAGCAGTGACTCGAACAGGGGGACCGGGGAGCTGTTTTTT	CASSDSNRGTGELFF	TRBD1	TRBJ2-2	TRBV6-4	NA
TGTGCCAGCTCAGGGGGCCCGAACACTGAAGCTTTCTTT	CASSGGPNTEAFF	NA	TRBJ1-1	TRBV18	NA
TGTGCCTGGAACCAGGGGGCCCAAGAGACCCAGTACTTC	CAWNQGAQETQYF	TRBD1	TRBJ2-5	TRBV30	NA
TGTGCCATCAGTGAGTCGGGGGCAGGGAAGAACGAGCAGTACTTC	CAISESGAGKNEQYF	NA	TRBJ2-7	TRBV10-3	NA
TGCGCCAGCAGCCTTGGACAGGCCCAGCCCCAGCATTTT	CASSLGQAQPQHF	TRBD1	TRBJ1-5	TRBV5-1	NA
TGTGCCAGTAGTATATCCAGGTTTAACGAGCAGTACTTC	CASSISRFNEQYF	NA	TRBJ2-7	TRBV19	NA
TGCGCCAGCAGCGTAGGACAGGGGATGAATTCACCCCTCCACTTT	CASSVGQGMNSPLHF	TRBD1	TRBJ1-6	TRBV5-1	NA
TGCGCCAGCAGCTTGGCCAGTCGGGGGGCTGAAACCGGGGAGCTGTTTTTT	CASSLASRGAETGELFF	NA	TRBJ2-2	TRBV5-1	NA
TGTGCCAGCAGCCTCGGACCAGACTACGAGCAGTACTTC	CASSLGPDYEQYF	NA	TRBJ2-7	TRBV28	NA
TGTGCCAGCAGTTCGGACAGGACTCACACCGGGGAGCTGTTTTTT	CASSSDRTHTGELFF	TRBD1	TRBJ2-2	TRBV27	NA
TGTGCCAGTAGTATTCTCCGACAGGACATTAATCAGCCCCAGCATTTT	CASSILRQDINQPQHF	NA	TRBJ1-5	TRBV19	NA
TGTGCCAGCAGCCCGCGGGACAGCTTCTACGAGCAGTACTTC	CASSPRDSFYEQYF	NA	TRBJ2-7	TRBV11-2	NA
TGTGCCAGCAGCCCCCGAGTAGGCACCGGGGAGCTGTTTTTT	CASSPRVGTGELFF	NA	TRBJ2-2	TRBV14	NA
TGTGCCAGCAGTCGCGGGGTCCTTGGGGTCGACACCATATATTTT	CASSRGVLGVDTIYF	NA	TRBJ1-3	TRBV2	NA
TGTGCCAGCAGCTTATCCGGGGCCGGGACCGGGGAGCTGTTTTTT	CASSLSGAGTGELFF	NA	TRBJ2-2	TRBV7-3	once
TGTGCCACCAGTGATCGGTTCCCCGGACTAGCCGATAACAATGAGCAGTTCTTC	CATSDRFPGLADNNEQFF	TRBD2	TRBJ2-1	TRBV24-1	NA
TGCGCCAGCAGCTTGGTTAGCGGGTCGGGGACCGGGGAGCTGTTTTTT	CASSLVSGSGTGELFF	TRBD2	TRBJ2-2	TRBV5-1	NA
TGTGCCAGCAGCTTTGCAGCCATGAACACTGAAGCTTTCTTT	CASSFAAMNTEAFF	NA	TRBJ1-1	TRBV7-9	once